These T cell receptor beta chains were read from a single sample in a study of blood T cells in healthy people across ages. TCRdb re-analysed the 5' RACE reads in MiXCR, keeping a single row per CDR3 protein. In the table there are some 880,000 distinct CDR3 sequences, 30% to 45% of which are singletons. The sample taken for sequencing was blood. Source of these receptors: a man younger than 35 in good health. CDR3s leave out the opening cysteine and the closing phenylalanine or tryptophan.

j_call	v_call	cdr3_aa
TRBJ1-2	TRBV12-3/TRBV12-4	ASSLTPGQSFYGYT
TRBJ2-2	TRBV2	ASRKPADTGELF
TRBJ2-7	TRBV10-3	AISDTETYEQY
TRBJ2-5	TRBV6-2/TRBV6-3	ASTSQRETQY
TRBJ1-6	TRBV6-5	ASSYSKVSPLH
TRBJ1-4	TRBV7-2	ASSRRAGGEKLF
TRBJ1-5	TRBV4-3	ASSQEPVYRAINQPQH
TRBJ2-7	TRBV5-5	ASSLGREFEQY
TRBJ2-3	TRBV4-3	ASSQDETSERPDTQY
TRBJ2-1	TRBV5-1	ASSLEAGGVEQF
TRBJ2-5	TRBV12-3/TRBV12-4	ANSQEWGQETQY
TRBJ1-6	TRBV20-1	SARGAGKSPLH
TRBJ2-1	TRBV20-1	SARDFRTSGSLGEQF
TRBJ1-1	TRBV20-1	SAAQGLAEAF
TRBJ2-1	TRBV7-2	ASSIRQGGEQF
TRBJ2-5	TRBV27	ASSVGPPETQY
TRBJ1-1	TRBV20-1	SARPPTVNTEAF
TRBJ1-5	TRBV20-1	SARDPGEGQPQH
TRBJ2-3	TRBV5-4	ASNSWQGSPGTDTQY
TRBJ1-4	TRBV7-2	ASSPDREGATNEKLF
TRBJ2-7	TRBV4-3	ASSQDLRTETYEQY
.	TRBV20-1	SATRGRETQY
TRBJ1-4	TRBV28	ASSSGGADNEKLF
TRBJ1-1	TRBV6-5	ASSYPGVTEAF
TRBJ1-1	TRBV6-2/TRBV6-3	ASSSKTGTIRAEAF
TRBJ1-5	TRBV7-8	ASSLAIQGSNQPQH
TRBJ2-1	TRBV4-3	ASSQETGVGEQF
TRBJ1-1	TRBV5-5	ASSLVALRGNTEAF
TRBJ1-3	TRBV5-1	ASSLAGLGQPSGNTIY
TRBJ2-3	TRBV7-2	ASSKGGPYTDTQY
TRBJ1-4	TRBV5-5	ASSLESGQYGLF
TRBJ1-2	TRBV20-1	SAREGTGNYGYT
TRBJ2-3	TRBV2	ASRAGSTDTQY
TRBJ2-5	TRBV5-6	ASRGGLLGRQETQY
TRBJ2-3	TRBV20-1	SARPGGLTDTQY
TRBJ2-1	TRBV6-2/TRBV6-3	ASSSVQNIAGGSQQF